This TCR beta chain emerged from a study of T cell responses to AZD1222 COVID-19 vaccine. For this clone: Its antigen is currently unknown.

The CDR3 has 16 residues. General study findings and limits: Seropositive AZD1222 recipients at baseline numbered only five or six. All repertoire sampling was performed exclusively after the peak T cell response. Among spike-specific TCRs, nearly half reportedly target unmutated variant regions.

Samples with a second dose at about 4 or about 12 weeks were pooled together. Data came from immunoSEQ multiplex PCR; TCRdb stores just in-frame clones and leaves some out. The data hold more than 150,000 clones, with approximately 91% observed a single time. The input for sequencing was peripheral blood, taken 28 days after the second AZD1222 dose. The receptor's source is an adult who received the AZD1222 COVID-19 vaccine. V is TRBV21-1 and J is TRBJ1-4; the table's D call of TRBD1 was not tested on the DNA. TRBV21-1 corresponds to a pseudogene. For the CDR3, the DNA is TGTGCCAGCAGCCCACGTTCCAGGGGGCGCGGTGAAAAACTGTTTTTT. Protein sequence: CASSPRSRGRGEKLFF.